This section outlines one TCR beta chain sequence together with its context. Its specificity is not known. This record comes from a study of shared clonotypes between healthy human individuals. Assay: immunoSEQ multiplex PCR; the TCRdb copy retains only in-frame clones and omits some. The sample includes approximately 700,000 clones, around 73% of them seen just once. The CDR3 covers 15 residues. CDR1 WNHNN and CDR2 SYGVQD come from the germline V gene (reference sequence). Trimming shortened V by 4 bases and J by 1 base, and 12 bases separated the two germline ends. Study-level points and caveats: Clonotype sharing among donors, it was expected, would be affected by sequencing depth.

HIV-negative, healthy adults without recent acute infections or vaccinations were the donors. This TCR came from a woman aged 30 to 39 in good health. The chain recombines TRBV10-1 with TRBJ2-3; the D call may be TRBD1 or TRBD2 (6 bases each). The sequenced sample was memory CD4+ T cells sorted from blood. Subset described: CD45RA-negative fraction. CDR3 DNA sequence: TGCGCCAGCAGTGGCGGAGGGGGTGGCACAGATACGCAGTATTTT. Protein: CASSGGGGGTDTQYF.